These T cell receptor beta chains were read from a single sample in a study of neurological immune-mediated disorders. TCRdb processed the 5' RACE reads anew with MiXCR; each CDR3 protein has one entry. Of some 46,000 distinct CDR3 sequences listed, under 13% are singletons. Sequenced: PBMCs. These receptors were collected from a man between 70 and 80 years old with HTLV-1-associated myelopathy (HAM/TSP). Each CDR3 is given with its conserved first and last residue. Each record gives: D gene, V gene, J gene, clone size, CDR3 protein, CDR3 DNA. The D gene is left open where the match is weak. Size is stated for part of the rows, as once, few or many counts, or as a class when the clone is expanded.

>.|TRBV29-1|TRBJ2-7|many
CSVVEGSYEQYF
TGCAGCGTTGTAGAGGGCTCCTACGAGCAGTACTTC
>TRBD1|TRBV24-1|TRBJ2-7|many
CAAARPGGYEQYF
TGTGCCGCCGCAAGACCAGGGGGCTACGAGCAGTACTTC
>.|TRBV4-3|TRBJ2-3|many
CASSQGGITDTQYF
TGCGCCAGCAGCCAAGGGGGAATAACAGATACGCAGTATTTT
>.|TRBV20-1|TRBJ2-1|many
CSVLNPSPANNEQFF
TGCAGCGTATTAAACCCCTCCCCCGCCAACAATGAGCAGTTCTTC
>.|TRBV28|TRBJ2-1|.
CASRTSPATWGYNEQFF
TGTGCCAGCAGAACCTCCCCCGCTACCTGGGGCTACAATGAGCAGTTCTTC
>.|TRBV24-1|TRBJ2-1|many
CATGGLYNEQFF
TGTGCCACCGGGGGACTGTACAATGAGCAGTTCTTC
>.|TRBV25-1|TRBJ1-3|many
CASSRDPGNTIYF
TGTGCCAGCAGCAGGGACCCTGGAAACACCATATATTTT
>.|TRBV6-5|TRBJ2-1|many
CASSAHLGEINEQFF
TGTGCCAGCAGTGCCCACCTCGGGGAGATCAATGAGCAGTTCTTC
>.|TRBV7-2|TRBJ2-5|many
CASSLTSETQYF
TGTGCCAGCAGCCTAACATCGGAGACCCAGTACTTC
>.|TRBV24-1|TRBJ2-5|many
CATSDLQPTLQETQYF
TGTGCCACCAGTGATTTGCAACCGACACTCCAAGAGACCCAGTACTTC
>TRBD2|TRBV28|TRBJ2-1|many
CASSPGTSMGEQFF
TGTGCCAGCAGTCCAGGGACTAGCATGGGTGAGCAGTTCTTC
>.|TRBV20-1|TRBJ2-4|many
CSAALAVAKNIQYF
TGCAGTGCAGCTCTTGCTGTAGCCAAAAACATTCAGTACTTC
>.|TRBV5-1|TRBJ2-1|many
CASSRTRLSSYNEQFF
TGCGCCAGCAGCCGGACCCGGCTTAGCTCCTACAATGAGCAGTTCTTC
>.|TRBV20-1|TRBJ2-3|many
CSARATGRSTDTQYF
TGCAGTGCTAGAGCCACGGGACGGAGCACAGATACGCAGTATTTT
>.|TRBV20-1|TRBJ2-7|medium-sized
CRGDLGYEQYF
TGCAGGGGGGACTTGGGGTACGAGCAGTACTTC
>.|TRBV28|TRBJ1-2|many
CASNLGAYGYTF
TGTGCCAGCAACCTCGGGGCCTATGGCTACACCTTC
>.|TRBV3-1|TRBJ1-5|many
CASSLRHLDQPQHF
TGTGCCAGCAGCCTTAGACATTTGGATCAGCCCCAGCATTTT
>.|TRBV20-1|TRBJ2-4|many
CSALGLAKNIQYF
TGCAGTGCCCTCGGGTTAGCCAAAAACATTCAGTACTTC
>.|TRBV20-1|TRBJ2-4|many
CSARVGGAKNIQYF
TGCAGTGCTAGAGTGGGCGGAGCCAAAAACATTCAGTACTTC
>.|TRBV16|TRBJ1-2|many
CASSHDLRGAHGYTF
TGTGCCAGCAGCCATGATCTGAGGGGGGCGCATGGCTACACCTTC
>TRBD2|TRBV25-1|TRBJ2-5|few
CASSRGVWETQYF
TGTGCCAGCAGTCGGGGGGTTTGGGAGACCCAGTACTTC
>TRBD1|TRBV5-1|TRBJ1-2|many
CASSFKGASGYTF
TGCGCCAGCAGCTTCAAGGGGGCGAGTGGCTACACCTTC
>TRBD2|TRBV7-3|TRBJ2-1|many
CASSLSRMRGDEQFF
TGTGCCAGCAGCTTAAGCCGTATGCGGGGGGATGAGCAGTTCTTC